The clone carrying this T cell receptor beta chain appeared a few times. The ends lost 4 bases at V and 3 bases at J; junction bases unmatched: 7. CDR1 is SGHRS and CDR2 is YFSETQ in the germline V gene. This CDR3 region has 15 residues. These data originate in a study of blood T cells in healthy people across ages. Combining a sample-barcoded 5' primer with a J-beta primer mix, a second PCR ran for roughly 7 to 12 cycles. TCRdb re-derived calls from the 5' RACE reads in MiXCR, one entry per CDR3 protein. This sample has about 1 million distinct CDR3 sequences; under 45% occur once, and the top ten carry approximately 17%. Isolation of PBMCs gave at least 6 million cells per sample.

Sample: blood. The TCR was taken from a woman aged 55-70 years in good health. The chain is built from TRBV5-1 and TRBJ2-3; 8 nucleotides match TRBD1. DNA of the CDR3: TGCGCCAGCAGCGATGGACAGGGTGGGACAGATACGCAGTATTTT. The encoded protein is CASSDGQGGTDTQYF.